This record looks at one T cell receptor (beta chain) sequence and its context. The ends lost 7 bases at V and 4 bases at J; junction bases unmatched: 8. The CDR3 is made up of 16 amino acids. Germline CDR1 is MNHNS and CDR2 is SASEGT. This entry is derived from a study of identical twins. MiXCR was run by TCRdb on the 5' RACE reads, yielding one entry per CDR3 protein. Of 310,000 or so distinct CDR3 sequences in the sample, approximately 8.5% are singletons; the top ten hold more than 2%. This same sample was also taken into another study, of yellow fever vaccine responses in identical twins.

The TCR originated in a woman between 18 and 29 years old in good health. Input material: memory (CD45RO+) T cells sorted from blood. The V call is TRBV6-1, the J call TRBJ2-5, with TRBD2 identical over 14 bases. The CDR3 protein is CASIGTSGSEGETQYF. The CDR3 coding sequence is TGTGCCAGCATCGGGACTAGCGGGAGTGAGGGAGAGACCCAGTACTTC.